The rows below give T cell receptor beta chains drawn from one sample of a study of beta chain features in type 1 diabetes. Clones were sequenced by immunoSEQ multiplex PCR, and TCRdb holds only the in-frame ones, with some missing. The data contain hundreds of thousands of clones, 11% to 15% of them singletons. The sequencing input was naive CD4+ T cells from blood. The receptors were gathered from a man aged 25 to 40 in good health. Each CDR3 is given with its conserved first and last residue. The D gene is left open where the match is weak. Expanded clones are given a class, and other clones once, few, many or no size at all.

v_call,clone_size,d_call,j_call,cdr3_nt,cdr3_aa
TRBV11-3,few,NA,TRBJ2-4,TGTGCCAGCAGCTTCAGGCTATGGGACATTCAGTACTTC,CASSFRLWDIQYF
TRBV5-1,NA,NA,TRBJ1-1,TGCGCCAGCAGCTTGGTAGGCACTGAAGCTTTCTTT,CASSLVGTEAFF
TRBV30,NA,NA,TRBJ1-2,TGTGCCTGGACCAAGGACAGTGCCAACTATGGCTACACCTTC,CAWTKDSANYGYTF
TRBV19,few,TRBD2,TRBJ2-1,TGTGCCAGTAGTATCCCCAGACTAGCGGGAGGGTCCTACAATGAGCAGTTCTTC,CASSIPRLAGGSYNEQFF
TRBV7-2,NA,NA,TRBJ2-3,TGTGCCAGCACCGCGGACGGGCATACCACAGATACGCAGTATTTT,CASTADGHTTDTQYF
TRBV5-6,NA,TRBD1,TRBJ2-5,TGTGCCAGCAGCCCGGACAGGGGGCCGGGGGAGACCCAGTACTTC,CASSPDRGPGETQYF
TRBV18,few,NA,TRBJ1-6,TGTGCCAGCTCCCCTAAAGGACCGGCCGGATCACCCCTCCACTTT,CASSPKGPAGSPLHF
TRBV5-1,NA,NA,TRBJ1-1,TGCGCCAGCAGCTTGGGGAGCCAGGCGTTGAAGACTGAAGCTTTCTTT,CASSLGSQALKTEAFF
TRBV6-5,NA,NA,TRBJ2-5,TGTGCCAGCAGTTCCACCCGACGGGTCTCGGGGTTAGCCCAGTACTTC,CASSSTRRVSGLAQYF
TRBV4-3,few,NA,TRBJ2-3,TGCGCCAGCAGCCAAGATTTCCCAGATACGCAGTATTTT,CASSQDFPDTQYF
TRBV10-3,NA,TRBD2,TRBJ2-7,TGTGCCATGGGGCGGACTAGCGGGGATACGTACTTC,CAMGRTSGDTYF
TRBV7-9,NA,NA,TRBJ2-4,TGTGCCAGCAGCCCGGCCCTCGGACCGTTAAACATTCAGTACTTC,CASSPALGPLNIQYF
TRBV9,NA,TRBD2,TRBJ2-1,TGTGCCAGCAGCCCCCTGCCCGGGGGGGATGAGCAGTTCTTC,CASSPLPGGDEQFF
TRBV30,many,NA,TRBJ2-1,TGTGCCTGGAGTGTTATTGGGCGGGAGCAGTTCTTC,CAWSVIGREQFF
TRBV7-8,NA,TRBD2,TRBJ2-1,TGTGCCAGCAGCTTAGTATTAGCGGGAGCCCGGAGGGATGAGCAGTTCTTC,CASSLVLAGARRDEQFF
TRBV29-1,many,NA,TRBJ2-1,TGCAGCGTTGAGGTACGCGAGCAGTTCTTC,CSVEVREQFF
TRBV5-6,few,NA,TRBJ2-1,TGTGCCAGCAGCTTGGTCACGCAGGGACTTGAGCAGTTCTTC,CASSLVTQGLEQFF
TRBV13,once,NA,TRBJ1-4,TGTGCCAGCAGCTCCGGTTGGGCTAATGAAAAACTGTTTTTT,CASSSGWANEKLFF
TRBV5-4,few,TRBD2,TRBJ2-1,TGTGCCAGCAGCCCCAAGGTAGCGGGAGACAATGAGCAGTTCTTC,CASSPKVAGDNEQFF
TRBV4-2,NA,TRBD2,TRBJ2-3,TGTGCCAGCAGCCAAACGGGGGGGCAAACAGATACGCAGTATTTT,CASSQTGGQTDTQYF
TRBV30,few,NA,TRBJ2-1,TGTGCCTGGAGAACAGGGCGCAAAGGGTTCTTC,CAWRTGRKGFF
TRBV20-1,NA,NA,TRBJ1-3,TGCAGTGCTCGAACCGCAGACACCATATATTTT,CSARTADTIYF
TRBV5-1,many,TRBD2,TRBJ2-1,TGCGCCAGCAGCTTGTCACTAGCGCTAGACAATGAGCAGTTCTTC,CASSLSLALDNEQFF
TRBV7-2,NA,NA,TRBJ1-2,TGTGCCAGCAGCCCAGCCAGGGACTATGGCTACACCTTC,CASSPARDYGYTF
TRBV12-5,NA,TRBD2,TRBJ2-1,TGTGCTAGTGGTTCCCCACCCCTTGGACTAGCGGGAGGGCGAAAATACAATGAGCAGTTCTTC,CASGSPPLGLAGGRKYNEQFF
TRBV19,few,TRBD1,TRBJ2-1,TGTGCCAGTAGCTACCGGGACAGGTCATTCAATGAGCAGTTCTTC,CASSYRDRSFNEQFF
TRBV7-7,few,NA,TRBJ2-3,TGTGCCAGCAGCCCCCACCCCACAGATACGCAGTATTTT,CASSPHPTDTQYF
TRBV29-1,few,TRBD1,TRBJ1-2,TGCAGCGTTGAGGGGACAGGGCCCTTGGGTGACTTC,CSVEGTGPLGDF
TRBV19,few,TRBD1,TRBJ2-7,TGTGCCAGTAGTAACAGGGGGTACTCCTACGAGCAGTACTTC,CASSNRGYSYEQYF
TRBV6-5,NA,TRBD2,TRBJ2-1,TGTGCCAGCAGTTCGGAGGAGCGGGGGGGCCGAATGTTCTTC,CASSSEERGGRMFF
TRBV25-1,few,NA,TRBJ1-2,TGTGCCAGCAGTGAAGGTCTCAGGAGGGGCTACACCTTC,CASSEGLRRGYTF
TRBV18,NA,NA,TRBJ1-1,TGTGCCAGCTCACCATTCACGGTGAACACTGAAGCTTTCTTT,CASSPFTVNTEAFF
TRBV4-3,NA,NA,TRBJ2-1,TGCGCCAGCAGCCAAGCGGGAAGTACCGAGCAGTTCTTC,CASSQAGSTEQFF
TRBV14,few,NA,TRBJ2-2,TGTGCCAGCAGCCAACAACTCGGGACCCTCGGCGGGGAGCTGTTTTTT,CASSQQLGTLGGELFF
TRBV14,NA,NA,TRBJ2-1,TGTGCCAGCAGCCGAACCGGGGCGGAGATTTACAATGAGCAGTTCTTC,CASSRTGAEIYNEQFF
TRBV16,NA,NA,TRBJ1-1,TGTGCCAGCAGCCAATCGATGGGGTCCACTGAAGCTTTCTTT,CASSQSMGSTEAFF
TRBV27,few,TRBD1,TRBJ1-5,TGTGCCAGCAGTCTGGACAGGGGAAACAATCAGCCCCAGCATTTT,CASSLDRGNNQPQHF
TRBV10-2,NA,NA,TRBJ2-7,TGCGCCAGCAGTGAGACCAACTACGAGCAGTACTTC,CASSETNYEQYF